These T cell receptor beta chains were read from a single sample in a study of cytomegalovirus exposure and HLA in healthy donors. Sequencing was performed with immunoSEQ multiplex PCR; in TCRdb, only in-frame clones are kept and a portion is missing. In total, the table holds about 170,000 clones. The specimen sequenced was PBMCs. These receptors were collected from a woman aged 18-29 years in good health and CMV-seropositive. The CDR3 runs from the conserved cysteine through the conserved F or W. The order of the fields is J gene, clone size, V gene, D gene, CDR3 protein, CDR3 DNA. The D gene is left open where the match is weak. Clone size, where shown, is once, few, many, or a class for clones that have expanded.

TRBJ1-5	NA	TRBV11-2	NA	CASSLDINQPQHF	TGTGCCAGCAGCCTGGACATCAATCAGCCCCAGCATTTT
TRBJ2-5	NA	TRBV9	TRBD2	CASSVASSGADQETQYF	TGTGCCAGCAGCGTAGCTTCTAGCGGGGCGGACCAAGAGACCCAGTACTTC
TRBJ2-1	NA	TRBV6-5	TRBD2	CASRAAGGGNEQFF	TGTGCCAGCAGGGCAGCGGGGGGCGGGAATGAGCAGTTCTTC
TRBJ1-2	NA	TRBV5-1	TRBD1	CASSLSSRTGSNYGYTF	TGCGCCAGCAGCTTGAGTTCCAGGACAGGATCTAACTATGGCTACACCTTC
TRBJ2-1	NA	TRBV30	TRBD2	CAWTSGVLESEQFF	TGTGCCTGGACTAGCGGGGTTCTCGAGAGTGAGCAGTTCTTC
TRBJ2-7	NA	TRBV12-5	NA	CASGFTGDSYEQYF	TGTGCTAGTGGTTTTACAGGCGACTCCTACGAGCAGTACTTC
TRBJ1-1	NA	TRBV4-3	NA	CASSQDLGNTEAFF	TGCGCCAGCAGCCAAGATCTCGGGAACACTGAAGCTTTCTTT
TRBJ2-7	NA	TRBV20-1	NA	CSARGDSEQYF	TGCAGTGCTCGAGGGGACTCCGAGCAGTACTTC
TRBJ2-7	NA	TRBV9	NA	CASSVAGDNYEQYF	TGTGCCAGCAGCGTAGCAGGGGACAACTACGAGCAGTACTTC
TRBJ2-1	NA	TRBV27	TRBD2	CASRIAGGAYNEQFF	TGTGCCAGCAGAATAGCGGGGGGAGCCTACAATGAGCAGTTCTTC
TRBJ2-1	NA	TRBV7-2	TRBD1	CASRPGQGNNEQFF	TGTGCCAGCAGGCCGGGACAGGGAAACAATGAGCAGTTCTTC
TRBJ1-1	NA	TRBV2	NA	CASAGVLGGWAFF	TGTGCCAGCGCGGGGGTATTAGGAGGTTGGGCTTTCTTT
TRBJ2-3	NA	TRBV10-1	NA	CASSYVPRDTQYF	TGCGCCAGCAGTTACGTACCTAGGGATACGCAGTATTTT
TRBJ2-5	NA	TRBV10-1	NA	CASTWLQETQYF	TGCGCCAGCACTTGGCTTCAAGAGACCCAGTACTTC
TRBJ1-6	NA	TRBV6-5	TRBD1	CASSFDTGAGDSPLHF	TGTGCCAGCAGTTTTGATACAGGGGCCGGGGATTCACCCCTCCACTTT
TRBJ2-3	NA	TRBV7-2	NA	CASSSLASGTDTQYF	TGTGCCAGCAGCTCACTAGCCTCCGGCACAGATACGCAGTATTTT
TRBJ2-1	NA	TRBV7-9	NA	CASSLQGFYNEQFF	TGTGCCAGCAGCTTACAGGGTTTCTACAATGAGCAGTTCTTC
TRBJ2-7	NA	TRBV19	NA	CASSIEETSYEQYF	TGTGCCAGTAGTATTGAGGAGACCTCCTACGAGCAGTACTTC
TRBJ2-6	NA	TRBV7-8	TRBD2	CASSSGLAGVSTSGANVLTF	TGTGCCAGCAGCTCCGGACTAGCGGGAGTCTCTACCTCTGGGGCCAACGTCCTGACTTTC
TRBJ1-1	NA	TRBV11-2	NA	CAILDRRNGEAFF	TGTGCCATCCTCGACAGGAGGAACGGCGAAGCTTTCTTT
TRBJ2-7	NA	TRBV29-1	NA	CSAAAGDEQYF	TGCAGCGCCGCGGCCGGGGACGAGCAGTACTTC
TRBJ2-3	NA	TRBV9	TRBD2	CASSQGLAGASDTQYF	TGTGCCAGCAGCCAGGGACTAGCGGGAGCGTCGGATACGCAGTATTTT
TRBJ1-2	NA	TRBV6-6	NA	CASSNGGFGYTF	TGTGCCAGCAGCAACGGGGGATTTGGCTACACCTTC
TRBJ2-7	NA	TRBV29-1	TRBD1	CSALGGTGGYEQYF	TGCAGCGCCCTCGGGGGGACAGGGGGCTACGAGCAGTACTTC
TRBJ2-7	NA	TRBV27	NA	CASSSLPIAGSSYEQYF	TGTGCCAGCAGTTCCCTACCTATTGCGGGGAGCTCCTACGAGCAGTACTTC
TRBJ1-1	NA	TRBV6-5	TRBD1	CASGSTGGAGTEAFF	TGTGCCAGCGGTTCCACAGGGGGCGCAGGCACTGAAGCTTTCTTT
TRBJ1-5	NA	TRBV7-8	TRBD1	CASSIEGGAGNQPQHF	TGTGCCAGCAGCATTGAAGGGGGCGCGGGCAATCAGCCCCAGCATTTT
TRBJ2-7	NA	TRBV10-3	TRBD2	CAISVSGGTYEQYF	TGTGCCATCAGTGTTAGCGGGGGGACCTACGAGCAGTACTTC
TRBJ2-3	NA	TRBV7-9	TRBD2	CASSFGTSGSTDTQYF	TGTGCCAGCAGCTTCGGGACTAGCGGGAGCACAGATACGCAGTATTTT
TRBJ2-1	NA	TRBV28	TRBD2	CASSGPGLAGWNNEQFF	TGTGCCAGCAGTGGGCCGGGACTAGCGGGATGGAACAATGAGCAGTTCTTC
TRBJ1-1	NA	TRBV29-1	NA	CSTFARGSNTEAFF	TGCAGCACCTTCGCCAGAGGGTCGAACACTGAAGCTTTCTTT
TRBJ1-3	medium-sized	TRBV2	NA	CASSDGRGSGNTIYF	TGTGCCAGCAGTGACGGCAGGGGCTCTGGAAACACCATATATTTT
TRBJ1-2	NA	TRBV19	NA	CASSLSLQGPHGYTF	TGTGCCAGTAGTCTCTCTTTACAGGGCCCCCATGGCTACACCTTC
TRBJ1-3	NA	TRBV7-9	NA	CASSPATGVSGNTIYF	TGTGCCAGCAGCCCAGCAACAGGAGTCTCTGGAAACACCATATATTTT
TRBJ1-1	NA	TRBV5-1	TRBD1	CASSLGQGMNAEAFF	TGCGCCAGCAGCTTGGGACAGGGGATGAACGCTGAAGCTTTCTTT
TRBJ2-7	NA	TRBV29-1	NA	CSVEGGEPYEQYF	TGCAGCGTTGAAGGCGGGGAACCCTACGAGCAGTACTTC
TRBJ2-1	NA	TRBV7-3	NA	CASSLEVQPYNEQFF	TGTGCCAGCAGCTTAGAGGTTCAGCCCTACAATGAGCAGTTCTTC
TRBJ2-2	NA	TRBV18	NA	CASSLGPQSGGELFF	TGTGCCAGCTCACTCGGGCCCCAAAGCGGCGGGGAGCTGTTTTTT
TRBJ1-1	NA	TRBV5-4	NA	CASSAREVNTEAFF	TGTGCCAGCAGCGCGCGGGAGGTGAACACTGAAGCTTTCTTT
TRBJ1-2	NA	TRBV4-1	NA	CASSQGSGRALVYGYTF	TGCGCCAGCAGCCAAGGTTCAGGGAGGGCACTTGTCTATGGCTACACCTTC
TRBJ1-2	NA	TRBV30	NA	CAWSPTVYGYTF	TGTGCCTGGAGTCCGACAGTCTATGGCTACACCTTC
TRBJ2-1	NA	TRBV19	TRBD2	CASSAGTSGYNEQFF	TGTGCCAGTAGCGCCGGGACTAGCGGGTACAATGAGCAGTTCTTC
TRBJ1-5	NA	TRBV20-1	NA	CSACSQPQHF	TGCAGTGCCTGCAGTCAGCCCCAGCATTTT
TRBJ2-5	NA	TRBV5-6	TRBD2	CASSKAGGEETQYF	TGTGCCAGCAGCAAAGCGGGGGGTGAAGAGACCCAGTACTTC
TRBJ2-7	NA	TRBV4-3	NA	CASSQAARTYEQYF	TGCGCCAGCAGCCAAGCGGCCAGGACCTACGAGCAGTACTTC
TRBJ2-5	NA	TRBV25-1	TRBD2	CASRGDSGGVQETQYF	TGTGCCAGCAGGGGGGACAGCGGGGGGGTCCAAGAGACCCAGTACTTC
TRBJ1-1	NA	TRBV5-1	NA	CASSQGLGSNTEAFF	TGCGCCAGCAGTCAGGGCCTAGGCTCGAACACTGAAGCTTTCTTT
TRBJ1-1	NA	TRBV5-6	NA	CASSSLPKDFMNTEAFF	TGTGCCAGCAGCTCATTACCAAAGGACTTCATGAACACTGAAGCTTTCTTT
TRBJ2-2	NA	TRBV7-9	NA	CASSLGVSGLNTGELFF	TGTGCCAGCAGCTTAGGGGTTAGCGGATTAAACACCGGGGAGCTGTTTTTT
TRBJ2-1	NA	TRBV7-9	TRBD2	CASIQNLGGADEQFF	TGTGCCAGCATCCAAAACCTCGGGGGGGCAGATGAGCAGTTCTTC
TRBJ2-1	NA	TRBV5-6	NA	CASSFRGEQFF	TGTGCCAGCAGCTTTCGCGGGGAGCAGTTCTTC
TRBJ2-7	NA	TRBV6-1	NA	CASSELQVVRPYEQYF	TGTGCCAGCAGTGAACTACAGGTGGTCCGGCCCTACGAGCAGTACTTC
TRBJ2-5	NA	TRBV6-6	TRBD2	CASSLAGGETQYF	TGTGCCAGCAGCCTAGCGGGGGGCGAGACCCAGTACTTC
TRBJ1-1	NA	TRBV5-1	TRBD1	CASSQRTGENTEAFF	TGCGCCAGCAGCCAGCGGACAGGGGAGAACACTGAAGCTTTCTTT
TRBJ2-2	NA	TRBV19	NA	CAIIHKYTGELFF	TGTGCCATCATACACAAATACACCGGGGAGCTGTTTTTT
TRBJ1-3	NA	TRBV6-6	NA	CASSSRGNTIYF	TGTGCCAGCAGCTCTAGGGGGAACACCATATATTTT